Listed below are T cell receptor beta chains from one sample, sequenced in a study of T cell repertoires in aging, cancer and after chemotherapy. One entry per CDR3 protein results from TCRdb running MiXCR on the multiplex PCR reads. The sample has roughly 2,500 distinct CDR3 sequences; 23% are singletons. Sequencing was done on a sample of blood. The receptors shown here come from a human donor with a solid tumor. CDR3s include the opening cysteine and the closing phenylalanine or tryptophan.

TRBV10-3	TRBJ1-1	CAISTGGTEAFF
TRBV7-9	TRBJ1-2	CASSRTGSGYGYTF
TRBV20-1	TRBJ2-7	CSARDASAYEQYF
TRBV6-5	TRBJ2-1	CASSRQGAYEQFF
TRBV20-1	TRBJ1-5	CSARDRVMYSNQPQHF
TRBV6-5	TRBJ2-3	CASSPHMGDTQYF
TRBV10-3	TRBJ1-1	CAISAGTYEAFF
TRBV5-1	TRBJ1-5	CASSAGTGGPQPQHF
TRBV4-1	TRBJ1-2	CASSQDSGKSLFSYTF
TRBV10-3	TRBJ1-4	CAISTEESTNEKLFF
TRBV6-5	TRBJ1-4	CASSSVQGASGKLFF
TRBV6-5	TRBJ1-1	CATRRSPNTEAFF
TRBV5-6	TRBJ2-3	CVSSLLAGVSDTQYF
TRBV4-1	TRBJ1-4	CASQGAAEKLFF
TRBV6-4	TRBJ2-2	CASSVQENTGELFF
TRBV29-1	TRBJ1-5	CSARTGQGNQPQHF
TRBV5-6	TRBJ1-1	CATFKGVDVTKAFF
TRBV13	TRBJ2-7	CASSHGTPTYEQYF
TRBV5-4	TRBJ2-5	CASSGAGNGETQYF
TRBV10-3	TRBJ2-7	CAIRGGETVSYEQYF
TRBV20-1	TRBJ1-6	CSAKGTGVSPLHF
TRBV12-3/TRBV12-4	TRBJ1-5	CASSLVQPNQPQHF
TRBV6-1	TRBJ2-1	CASSEAPLAGFYEQFF
TRBV5-1	TRBJ1-2	CASSLGGAGGYTF
TRBV30	TRBJ2-2	CASGGLAGANTGELFF
TRBV19	TRBJ2-5	CASSSGTVGETQYF
TRBV7-9	TRBJ2-7	CASSPGRGKTYEQYF
TRBV7-3	TRBJ1-1	CASSRHQGAAEAFF
TRBV20-1	TRBJ2-7	CSVLRGLGEYEQYF
TRBV30	TRBJ1-1	CAWKTGNTEAFF
TRBV27	TRBJ2-5	CASSPGTGSNQYF
TRBV6-1	TRBJ1-2	CASSEEDYYGYTF
TRBV19	TRBJ2-2	CASSIRPVRDTGELFF
TRBV27	TRBJ2-5	CASSSPSVGQETQYF
TRBV6-1	TRBJ2-2	CASSEPSGTGGRTGELFF
TRBV6-2/TRBV6-3	TRBJ1-6	CASSYSDRPLHF
TRBV19	TRBJ2-5	CASSPGLQETQYF
TRBV20-1	TRBJ2-3	CSARTASGTDTQYF
TRBV6-6	TRBJ1-3	CASDRGDTGNTIYF
TRBV29-1	TRBJ2-7	CSVAWTGGPYEQYF
TRBV7-6	TRBJ1-1	CASSAIRDRVTEAFF
TRBV11-2	TRBJ2-5	CASSLRLAGGRETQYF
TRBV10-3	TRBJ2-3	CAISESAADTQYF
TRBV5-6	TRBJ1-6	CASSLTGRSPLHF
TRBV10-3	TRBJ2-5	CAISGGEQETQYF
TRBV30	TRBJ1-1	CAWDGRDRKNTEAFF